The entry that follows covers one TCR beta chain sequence. These data belong to a study of control samples from healthy donors and cancer patients. The germline V gene has CDR1 SGHAT and CDR2 FQNNGV. V shed 5 bases and J 4 bases; nucleotides not matched to a gene: 15. CDR3 length equals 19 residues. The method was immunoSEQ multiplex PCR; TCRdb's version includes in-frame clones alone and lacks a portion of them. The sample gives 170,000 or so clones, around nine tenths of which show up once; over 1.1% is in the top ten. This sequence joins TRBV11-2 and TRBJ2-1, with 12 bases matching TRBD2. The sample taken for sequencing was blood. The clonotype originates from a man between 25 and 39 years old in good health. The CDR3 region is CASSLSHTKLAGGYNEQFF. CDR3 DNA: TGTGCCAGCAGCCTTTCCCATACCAAACTAGCGGGGGGATACAATGAGCAGTTCTTC.